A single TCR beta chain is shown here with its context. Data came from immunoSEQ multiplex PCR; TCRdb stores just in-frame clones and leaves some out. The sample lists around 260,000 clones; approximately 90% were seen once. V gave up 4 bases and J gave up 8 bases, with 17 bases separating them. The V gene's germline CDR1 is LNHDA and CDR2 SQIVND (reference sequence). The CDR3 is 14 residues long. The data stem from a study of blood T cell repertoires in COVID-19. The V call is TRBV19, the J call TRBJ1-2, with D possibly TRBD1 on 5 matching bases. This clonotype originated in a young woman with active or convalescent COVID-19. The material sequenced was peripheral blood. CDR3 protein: CASSRGERGGGYTF. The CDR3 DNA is TGTGCCAGTAGTAGGGGTGAGAGGGGAGGCGGCTACACCTTC.